This T cell receptor (beta chain) was retrieved from a study of T cell responses to AZD1222 COVID-19 vaccine. Findings of the study overall: Two AZD1222 doses significantly raised spike-specific TCR breadth and depth over controls.

Details on this clone: Its antigen is currently unknown.

TCRdb's copy holds only in-frame clones and misses some; the assay was immunoSEQ multiplex PCR. The sample contains 90,000 to 120,000 clones, roughly 87% of which appear only once. The germline gives CDR1 PRHDT, CDR2 FYEKMQ (reference sequence). The J segment lost 1 base and the V segment lost 6 bases, leaving 7 bases of the junction unmatched. The CDR3 is 15 residues long. This receptor was obtained from an adult in good health. The V gene is TRBV13, the J gene TRBJ1-1; 8 nucleotides agree with TRBD1. This sample comprised peripheral blood, obtained on day 0 of AZD1222 vaccination. For the CDR3, the DNA is TGTGCCAGCAGAGGGACAGGAGACGGGAACACTGAAGCTTTCTTT. Its translation: CASRGTGDGNTEAFF.